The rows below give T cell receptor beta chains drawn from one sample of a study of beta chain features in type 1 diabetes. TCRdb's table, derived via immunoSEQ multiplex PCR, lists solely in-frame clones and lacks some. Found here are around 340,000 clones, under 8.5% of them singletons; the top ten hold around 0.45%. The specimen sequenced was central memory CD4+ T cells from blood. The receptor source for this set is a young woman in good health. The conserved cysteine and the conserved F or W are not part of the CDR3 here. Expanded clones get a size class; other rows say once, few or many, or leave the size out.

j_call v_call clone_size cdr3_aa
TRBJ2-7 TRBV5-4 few ASSVASRRYEQY
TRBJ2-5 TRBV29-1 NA SVVQPYQETQY
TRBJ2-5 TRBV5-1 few ASSWGMTGGRETQY
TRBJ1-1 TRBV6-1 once ASSENPTGGFTEAF
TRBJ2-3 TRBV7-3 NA ASSSYYTDTQY
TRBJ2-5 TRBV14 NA ASSLRLLAGAQQETQY
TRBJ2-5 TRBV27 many ASSFGISPRQETQY
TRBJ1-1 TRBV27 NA ASSPESWDTEAF
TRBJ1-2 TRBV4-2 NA ASSQAGQGVRYT
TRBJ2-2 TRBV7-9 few ASCPGQGLSGELF
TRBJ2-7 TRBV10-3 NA AISGTSGIAYEQY
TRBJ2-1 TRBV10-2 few ASSSRRTSYNEQF
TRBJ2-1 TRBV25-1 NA ASSESGTNEQF
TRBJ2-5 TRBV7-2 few ASSGLGSVETQY
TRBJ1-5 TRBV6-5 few ASRRTGGNQPQH
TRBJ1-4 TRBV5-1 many ASSQEGVGKLF
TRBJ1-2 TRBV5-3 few ARLGLYGYT
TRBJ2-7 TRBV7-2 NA ASSLGSMKTYEQY
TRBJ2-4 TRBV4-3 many ASSQDPQPAKNIQY
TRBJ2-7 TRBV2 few ASSGAGRESYEQY
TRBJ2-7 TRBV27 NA ASSHTRTDLGEQY
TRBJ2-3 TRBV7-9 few ASSLAASGHSTDTQY
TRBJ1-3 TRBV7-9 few ASRVGAGNTIY
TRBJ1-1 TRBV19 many ASTHLLNTEAF
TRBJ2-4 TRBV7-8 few ASSLAVVGKNIQY
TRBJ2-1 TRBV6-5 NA ASSLGRASRQF
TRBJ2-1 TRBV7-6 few ASSLVAAGGPYNEQF
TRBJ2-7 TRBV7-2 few ASSPRTASYEQY
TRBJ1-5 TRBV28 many ASSREAQH
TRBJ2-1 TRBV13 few ASSSRPGAGNNEQF
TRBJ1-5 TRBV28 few ASSFPGQPQH
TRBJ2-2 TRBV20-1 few SAANTGELF
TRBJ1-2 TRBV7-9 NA ASSLEFHGYT
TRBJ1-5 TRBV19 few ASSIDPQGYQPQH
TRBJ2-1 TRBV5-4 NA ASSSFSGISYNEQF
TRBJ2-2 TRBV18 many ASSPLEVTNTGELF
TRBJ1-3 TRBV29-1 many SVWDRAGGNTIY
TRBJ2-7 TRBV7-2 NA ASSLVTGLSYEQY
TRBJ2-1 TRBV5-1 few ASSGLAGGGSGEQF
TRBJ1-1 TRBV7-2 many ASSPFGAPLEAF
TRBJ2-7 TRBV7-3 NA ASSATQYEQY